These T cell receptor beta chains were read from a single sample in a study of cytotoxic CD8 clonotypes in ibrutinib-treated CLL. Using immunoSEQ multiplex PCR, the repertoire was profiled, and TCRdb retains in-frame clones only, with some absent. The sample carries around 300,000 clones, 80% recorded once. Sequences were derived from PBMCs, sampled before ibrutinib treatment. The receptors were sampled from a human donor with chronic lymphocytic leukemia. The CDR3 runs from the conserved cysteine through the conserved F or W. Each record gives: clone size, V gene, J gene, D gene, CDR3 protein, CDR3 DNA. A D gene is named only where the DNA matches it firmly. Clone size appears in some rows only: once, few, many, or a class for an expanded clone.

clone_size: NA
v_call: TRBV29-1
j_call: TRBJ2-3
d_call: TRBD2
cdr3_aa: CSVAGLVLVADTQYF
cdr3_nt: TGCAGCGTTGCCGGACTAGTTCTAGTAGCAGATACGCAGTATTTT

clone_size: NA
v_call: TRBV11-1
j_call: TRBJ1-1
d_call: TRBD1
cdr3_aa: CASSLFGQEDTEAFF
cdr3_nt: TGTGCCAGCAGCTTATTTGGACAGGAGGACACTGAAGCTTTCTTT

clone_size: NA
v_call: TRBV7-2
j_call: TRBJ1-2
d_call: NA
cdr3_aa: CASSHPGGNYGYTF
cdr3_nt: TGTGCCAGCAGCCATCCGGGAGGGAACTATGGCTACACCTTC

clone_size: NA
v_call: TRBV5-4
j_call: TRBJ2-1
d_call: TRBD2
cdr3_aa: CASSSDSGRGQAEQFF
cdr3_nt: TGTGCCAGCAGCTCAGACAGCGGGAGAGGTCAGGCTGAGCAGTTCTTC

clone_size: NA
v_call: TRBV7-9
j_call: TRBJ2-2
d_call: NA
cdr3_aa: CASGEATGELFF
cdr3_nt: TGTGCCAGCGGGGAGGCCACCGGGGAGCTGTTTTTT

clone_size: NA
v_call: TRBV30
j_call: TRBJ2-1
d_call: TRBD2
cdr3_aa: CAWSTGLAGGRFF
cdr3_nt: TGTGCCTGGAGTACGGGACTAGCGGGAGGTCGGTTCTTC

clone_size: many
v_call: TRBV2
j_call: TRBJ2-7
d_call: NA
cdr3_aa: CASSPDRLSEQYF
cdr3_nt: TGTGCCAGCAGCCCGGACAGACTGAGCGAGCAGTACTTC

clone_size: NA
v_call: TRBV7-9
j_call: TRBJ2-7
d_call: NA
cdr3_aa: CASSWGPKPYEQYF
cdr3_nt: TGTGCCAGCAGCTGGGGTCCCAAACCCTACGAGCAGTACTTC

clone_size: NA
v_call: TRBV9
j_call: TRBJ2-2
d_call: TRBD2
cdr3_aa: CATTPGREYTGELFF
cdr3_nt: TGTGCCACCACGCCGGGGCGGGAGTACACCGGGGAGCTGTTTTTT

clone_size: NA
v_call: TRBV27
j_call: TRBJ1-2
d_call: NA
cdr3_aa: CASSLRRVPNYGYTF
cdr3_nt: TGTGCCAGCAGTTTGCGCCGGGTTCCTAACTATGGCTACACCTTC

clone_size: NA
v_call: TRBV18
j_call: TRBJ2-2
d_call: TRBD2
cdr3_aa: CASSPPAGGPWTGELFF
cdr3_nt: TGTGCCAGCTCACCACCGGCGGGAGGGCCTTGGACCGGGGAGCTGTTTTTT

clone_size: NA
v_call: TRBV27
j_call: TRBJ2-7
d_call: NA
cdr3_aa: CASSLRGSYEQYF
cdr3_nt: TGTGCCAGCAGTTTAAGAGGTTCCTACGAGCAGTACTTC

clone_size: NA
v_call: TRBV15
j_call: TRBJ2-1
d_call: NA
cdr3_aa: CATSREAFASSYNEQFF
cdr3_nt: TGTGCCACCAGCAGAGAGGCCTTCGCTAGCTCCTACAATGAGCAGTTCTTC

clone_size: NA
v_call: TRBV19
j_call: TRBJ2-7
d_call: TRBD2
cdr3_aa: CASSPVRTSVYEQYF
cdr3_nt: TGTGCCAGTAGCCCCGTCCGGACTAGCGTCTACGAGCAGTACTTC

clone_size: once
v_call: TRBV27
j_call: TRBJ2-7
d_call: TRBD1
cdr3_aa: CASSPLTLRDRAYEQYF
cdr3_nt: TGTGCCAGCAGTCCCCTCACCCTTCGGGACAGGGCCTACGAGCAGTACTTC

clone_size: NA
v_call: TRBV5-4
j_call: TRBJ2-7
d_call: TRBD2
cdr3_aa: CASSTGLADYYEQYF
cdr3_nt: TGTGCCAGCAGCACAGGACTAGCGGACTACTACGAGCAGTACTTC

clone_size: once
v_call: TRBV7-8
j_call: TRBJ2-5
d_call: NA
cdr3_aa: CASSLLYQETQYF
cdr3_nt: TGTGCCAGCAGCTTGCTATACCAAGAGACCCAGTACTTC

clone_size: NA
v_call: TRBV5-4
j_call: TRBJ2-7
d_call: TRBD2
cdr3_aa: CASSRLGASGNYEQYF
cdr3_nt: TGTGCCAGCAGCCGTCTAGGGGCTAGCGGGAACTACGAGCAGTACTTC

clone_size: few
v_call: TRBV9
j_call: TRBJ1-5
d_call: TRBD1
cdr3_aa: CASSAGTGPQPQHF
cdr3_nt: TGTGCCAGCAGTGCCGGGACAGGGCCTCAGCCCCAGCATTTT

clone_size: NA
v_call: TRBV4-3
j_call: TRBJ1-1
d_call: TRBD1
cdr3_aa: CASSRNRGLNTEAFF
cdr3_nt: TGCGCCAGCAGCCGGAACAGGGGGTTGAACACTGAAGCTTTCTTT

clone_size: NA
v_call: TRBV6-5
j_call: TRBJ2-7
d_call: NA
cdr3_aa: CASRTGLGSYEQYF
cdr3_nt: TGTGCCAGCAGAACAGGGTTAGGGTCCTACGAGCAGTACTTC

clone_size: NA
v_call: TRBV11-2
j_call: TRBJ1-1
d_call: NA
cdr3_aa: CASSSAFPRSGSRNSEAFF
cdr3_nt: TGTGCCAGCAGCTCCGCCTTTCCAAGGTCCGGCTCCCGCAATAGTGAAGCTTTCTTT

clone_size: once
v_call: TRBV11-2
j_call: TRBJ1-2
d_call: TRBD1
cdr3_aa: CASSKTGTGNNYGYTF
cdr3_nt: TGTGCCAGCAGCAAGACCGGGACAGGGAATAACTATGGCTACACCTTC

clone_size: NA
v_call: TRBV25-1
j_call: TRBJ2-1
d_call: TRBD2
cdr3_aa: CASRSPGLKNEQFF
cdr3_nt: TGTGCCAGCAGGAGTCCGGGACTAAAGAATGAGCAGTTCTTC

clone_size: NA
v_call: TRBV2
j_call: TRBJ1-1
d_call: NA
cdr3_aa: CASRMTVASTEAFF
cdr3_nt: TGTGCCAGCAGAATGACAGTGGCTAGCACTGAAGCTTTCTTT

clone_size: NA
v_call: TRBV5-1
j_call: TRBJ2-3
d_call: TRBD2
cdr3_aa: CASSKGTSPISTDTQYF
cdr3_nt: TGCGCCAGCAGCAAAGGGACTAGCCCTATTAGCACAGATACGCAGTATTTT

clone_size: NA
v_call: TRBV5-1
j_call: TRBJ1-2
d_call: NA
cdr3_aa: CASSLVDRQTNYGYTF
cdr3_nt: TGCGCCAGCAGCTTGGTGGACAGACAGACTAACTATGGCTACACCTTC

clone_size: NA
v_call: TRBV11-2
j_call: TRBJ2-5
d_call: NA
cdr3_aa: CASSLDFWGSAQETQYF
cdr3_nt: TGTGCCAGCAGCTTAGATTTTTGGGGGAGTGCCCAAGAGACCCAGTACTTC

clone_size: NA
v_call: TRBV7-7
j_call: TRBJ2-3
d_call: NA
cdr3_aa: CASSFRSSSTDTQYF
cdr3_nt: TGTGCTAGCAGCTTTAGAAGTTCTAGCACAGATACGCAGTATTTT

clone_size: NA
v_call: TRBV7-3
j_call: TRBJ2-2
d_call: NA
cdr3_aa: CASSQDPNTGELFF
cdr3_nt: TGTGCCAGCAGCCAAGACCCGAACACCGGGGAGCTGTTTTTT

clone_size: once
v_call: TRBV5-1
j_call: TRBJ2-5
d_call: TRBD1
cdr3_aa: CASSPGTGRETQYF
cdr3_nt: TGCGCCAGCAGCCCCGGGACAGGGCGGGAGACCCAGTACTTC

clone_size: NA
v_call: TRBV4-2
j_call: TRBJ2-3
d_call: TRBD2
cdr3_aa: CASSPRLAGRTDTQYF
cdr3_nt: TGTGCCAGCAGCCCCCGACTAGCGGGACGCACAGATACGCAGTATTTT

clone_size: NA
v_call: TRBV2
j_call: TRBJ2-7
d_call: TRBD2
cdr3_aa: CASRFSREARPNGSYEQYF
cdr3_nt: TGTGCCAGCAGATTTTCGCGGGAGGCAAGGCCGAATGGCTCCTACGAGCAGTACTTC

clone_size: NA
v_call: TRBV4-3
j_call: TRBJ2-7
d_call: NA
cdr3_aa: CASSKGYSYEQYF
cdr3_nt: TGCGCCAGCAGCAAAGGGTACTCCTACGAGCAGTACTTC

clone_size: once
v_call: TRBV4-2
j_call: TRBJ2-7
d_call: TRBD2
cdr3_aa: CASSQDQGLVGVPYEQYF
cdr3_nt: TGTGCCAGCAGCCAAGACCAAGGACTAGTGGGGGTTCCCTACGAGCAGTACTTC

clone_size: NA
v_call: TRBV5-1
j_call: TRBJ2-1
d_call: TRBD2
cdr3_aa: CASSLRTSGSNEQFF
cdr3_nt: TGCGCCAGCAGCCTGCGGACTAGCGGGAGCAATGAGCAGTTCTTC

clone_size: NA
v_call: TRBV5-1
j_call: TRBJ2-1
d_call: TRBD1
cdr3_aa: CASSFRQGAVNEQFF
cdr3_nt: TGCGCCAGCAGCTTTCGTCAGGGGGCGGTCAATGAGCAGTTCTTC

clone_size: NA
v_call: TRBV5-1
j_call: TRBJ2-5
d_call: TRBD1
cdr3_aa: CASSSAGGRETQYF
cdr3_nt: TGCGCCAGCAGCTCCGCAGGGGGCAGGGAGACCCAGTACTTC

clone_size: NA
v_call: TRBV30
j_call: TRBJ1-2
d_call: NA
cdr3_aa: CAWDVGGIYTF
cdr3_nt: TGTGCCTGGGATGTCGGGGGGATCTACACCTTC

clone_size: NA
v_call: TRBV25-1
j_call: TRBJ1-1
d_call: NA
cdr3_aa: CASSESAGMNTEAFF
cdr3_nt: TGTGCCAGCAGTGAATCTGCAGGTATGAACACTGAAGCTTTCTTT

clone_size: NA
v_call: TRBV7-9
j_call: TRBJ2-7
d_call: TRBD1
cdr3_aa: CASSPRTGPYEQYF
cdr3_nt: TGTGCCAGCAGCCCGCGGACAGGGCCCTACGAGCAGTACTTC

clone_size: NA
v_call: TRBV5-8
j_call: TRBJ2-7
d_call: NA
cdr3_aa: CASSFTAIPYEQYF
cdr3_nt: TGTGCCAGCAGCTTTACGGCTATCCCCTACGAGCAGTACTTC

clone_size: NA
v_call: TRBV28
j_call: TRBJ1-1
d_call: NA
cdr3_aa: CASTAIGGGTEAFF
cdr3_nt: TGTGCCAGCACTGCGATTGGGGGCGGCACTGAAGCTTTCTTT

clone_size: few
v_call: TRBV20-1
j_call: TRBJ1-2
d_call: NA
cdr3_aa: CSADFNYGYTF
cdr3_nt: TGCAGTGCGGACTTTAACTATGGCTACACCTTC

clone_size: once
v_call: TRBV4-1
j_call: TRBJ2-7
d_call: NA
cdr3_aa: CASSPHHSGGYEQYF
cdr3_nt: TGCGCCAGCAGCCCCCACCACTCAGGAGGCTACGAGCAGTACTTC

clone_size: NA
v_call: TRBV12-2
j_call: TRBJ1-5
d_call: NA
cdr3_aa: CASRLERTGQAKNQPQHF
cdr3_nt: TGTGCAAGTCGCTTAGAACGGACAGGGCAGGCGAAAAATCAGCCCCAGCATTTT

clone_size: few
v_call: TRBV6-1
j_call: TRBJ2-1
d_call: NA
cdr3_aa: CASSNRETFYFF
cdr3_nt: TGTGCCAGCAGTAACCGGGAGACTTTTTATTTCTTC

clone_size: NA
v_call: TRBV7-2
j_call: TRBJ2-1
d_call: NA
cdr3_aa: CASSRQAATYNEQFF
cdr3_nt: TGTGCCAGCAGCCGCCAAGCGGCCACCTACAATGAGCAGTTCTTC

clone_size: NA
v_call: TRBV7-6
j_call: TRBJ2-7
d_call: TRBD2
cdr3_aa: CASSPAAGAAYEQYF
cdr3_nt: TGTGCCAGCAGCCCCGCCGCGGGAGCGGCCTACGAGCAGTACTTC

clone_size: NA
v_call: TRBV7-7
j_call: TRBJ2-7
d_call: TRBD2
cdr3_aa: CASSQLILAGEPYEQYF
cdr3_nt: TGTGCCAGCAGCCAATTGATTCTAGCGGGAGAGCCCTACGAGCAGTACTTC